The 26 T cell receptor beta chains below come from one sample, sequenced in a study of Graves' ophthalmopathy and Graves' hyperthyroidism. For repertoire sequencing, the TCR beta CDR3 regions were amplified from RNA transcripts. Second-round multiplex PCR came after first-round RT-PCR with HTBI primers. TCRdb re-derived calls from the multiplex PCR reads in MiXCR, one entry per CDR3 protein. The table has some 400,000 distinct CDR3 sequences, about a sixth seen once. The sequencing input was peripheral blood. Receptors were obtained from a woman aged 18-29 years with Graves' ophthalmopathy.

This clonotype was seen at least ten times. The chain joins TRBV5-4 to TRBJ1-2; D not certain. The germline gives CDR1 SGHNT, CDR2 YYREEE (reference sequence). The CDR3 covers 14 residues. Trimming cost V 4 bases and J 6 bases, with 16 bases left between them. CDR3 DNA: TGTGCCAGCAGCCTCCCCAGGTTCAACAATGGCTACACCTTC. Protein: CASSLPRFNNGYTF.

The V call is TRBV12-5, the J call TRBJ1-2; D possibly corresponds to TRBD1 (5 bases). Germline values: CDR1 LGHNT, CDR2 FRNRAP. Trimming removed 1 base at V and 5 bases at J, with 8 bases between. CDR3 length: 13 residues. The DNA of the CDR3 is TGTGCTAGTGGTTTGGGGGGGAGATATGGCTACACCTTC. This codes for CASGLGGRYGYTF.

This clonotype has at least ten counts. The chain combines TRBV29-1 with TRBJ2-5; 7 positions agree with TRBD2. V shed 3 bases, J shed 5 bases, and the junction held 3 bases outside the gene matches. Per the germline V gene, CDR1 is SQVTM and CDR2 is ANQGSEA. This CDR3 has 12 amino acids. CDR3 sequence reads: CSVDWEGETQYF. CDR3 coding DNA: TGCAGCGTTGATTGGGAGGGCGAGACCCAGTACTTC.

The table lists this clonotype with many counts. The gene calls are TRBV4-3 and TRBJ1-2; the D gene is possibly TRBD1 (5 bases). The CDR3 runs to 14 residues. Germline loops: CDR1 LGHNA, CDR2 YSLEER. The V gene lost 0 bases and the J gene lost 8 bases, with 13 bases spanning the gap. CDR3 DNA sequence: TGCGCCAGCAGCCAAGAATATGGGGCGGACGGCTACACCTTC. Protein sequence: CASSQEYGADGYTF.

In this sample, this clonotype turned up many times. The chain carries TRBV28 and TRBJ1-1; tentatively, D is TRBD1 (5 bases). V shed 3 bases and J shed 10 bases, with 12 bases lying between them. CDR3 length equals 12 residues. Germline CDR1 reads MDHEN; CDR2 reads SYDVKM. CDR3 protein: CASSFPGKGAFF. In nucleotides, the CDR3 is TGTGCCAGCAGTTTTCCAGGGAAAGGAGCTTTCTTT.

With respect to this clonotype: It is likely a read error, because the conserved phenylalanine at the end of the CDR3 is missing. CDR3 nucleotides: TGTGCCAGCTCACCACCGACCGGTGGAAGGACTGAAGCTTTCCTT. This gives the protein CASSPPTGGRTEAFL. The chain is built from TRBV18 and TRBJ1-1; D is unresolved. This CDR3 region has 15 residues. Trimming pared 0 bases from V and 5 bases from J, leaving 13 bases between. The germline gives CDR1 KGHSH, CDR2 LQKENI.

The V and J genes are TRBV6-2 or TRBV6-3 and TRBJ2-7; D perhaps matches TRBD2 (6 bases). The CDR3 covers 11 residues. The germline V gene has CDR1 MNHEY and CDR2 SVGEGT. Trimming took off 8 bases at V and 3 bases at J, with 8 bases between the two ends. This chain's CDR3 is CASGGNYEQYF. The CDR3 coding sequence is TGTGCCAGCGGCGGGAACTACGAGCAGTACTTC.

The chain combines TRBV2 with TRBJ2-5, with D possibly matching TRBD2 (5 bases). Trimming removed 4 bases at V and 5 bases at J, with 14 bases between. This CDR3 region has 14 residues. Germline V gene sequence: CDR1 SNHLY, CDR2 FYNNEI. The CDR3 nucleotides are TGTGCCAGCAGTGTAGGAGGTGGATGGGAGACCCAGTACTTC. It yields the protein CASSVGGGWETQYF.

This clonotype was recorded at least ten times. V and J are TRBV6-1 and TRBJ1-5, with D possibly being TRBD1 (5 bases). Per the germline V gene, CDR1 is MNHNS and CDR2 is SASEGT. V was clipped by 7 bases and J by 4 bases, with 8 bases between them. This CDR3 contains 12 residues. CDR3 nucleotide sequence: TGTGCCAGCAAAGGGGCTAATCAGCCCCAGCATTTT. This gives the protein CASKGANQPQHF.

This clonotype was detected ten times or more. The J gene is TRBJ2-7, the V gene TRBV20-1; TRBD2 aligns across 9 bases. Trimming removed 8 bases from V and 5 bases from J; junction bases left unmatched: 10. The CDR3 totals 13 residues. The germline V gene encodes CDR1 DFQATT and CDR2 SNEGSKA (reference sequence). Here the CDR3 reads CSSLAGGRDEQYF. CDR3 nucleotide sequence: TGCAGTTCACTGGCGGGGGGGCGGGACGAGCAGTACTTC.

This clonotype occurred many times. The V and J genes are TRBV28 and TRBJ1-1; maybe TRBD1 (6 bases). The V end lost 5 bases, the J end lost 1 base, and 17 bases lay between the germline ends. Germline V gene sequence: CDR1 MDHEN, CDR2 SYDVKM. The CDR3 runs to 16 residues. DNA for the CDR3: TGTGCCAGCAGTCGACGGCCGGGACAACGGAACACTGAAGCTTTCTTT. It codes for CASSRRPGQRNTEAFF.

This clonotype showed up many times. The genes are TRBV6-5 and TRBJ1-2, with a weak D call TRBD1 (6 bases). Germline CDR1 reads MNHEY; CDR2 reads SVGAGI. The CDR3 is 15 amino acids. V was trimmed by 0 bases and J by 4 bases, leaving 12 bases between them. The CDR3 nucleotides read TGTGCCAGCAGTTACTCGACTGGACAGCCCTATGGCTACACCTTC. Its translation is CASSYSTGQPYGYTF.

This clonotype was picked up many times. The J gene is TRBJ2-5, the V gene TRBV5-4; no clear D gene. V shed 1 base and J shed 2 bases, with 6 bases lying between them. This CDR3 is 13 amino acids long. Looked up from germline, CDR1 is SGHNT and CDR2 is YYREEE (reference sequence). CDR3 DNA sequence: TGTGCCAGCAGCTTGCCTGATCAAGAGACCCAGTACTTC. This encodes CASSLPDQETQYF. Full variable domain (remainder filled in from reference TRBV5-4 and TRBJ2-5): ETGVTQSPTHLIKTRGQQVTLRCSSQSGHNTVSWYQQALGQGPQFIFQYYREEENGRGNFPPRFSGLQFPNYSSELNVNALELDDSALYLCASSLPDQETQYFGPGTRLLVL.

This clonotype was observed at least ten times. The chain combines TRBV2 with TRBJ1-2; D possibly corresponds to TRBD1 (5 bases). CDR3 length: 13 amino acids. V gave up 8 bases and J gave up 4 bases, with 14 bases separating them. Germline CDR1 SNHLY, CDR2 FYNNEI. CDR3 DNA sequence: TGTGCCAGCCTTGCAGGGACGATCTATGGCTACACCTTC. Its protein product is CASLAGTIYGYTF.

This clonotype came up many times. V gene TRBV6-1 combines with J gene TRBJ1-1, with 8 bases identical to TRBD1. The CDR3 has 17 residues. Germline CDR1 MNHNS, CDR2 SASEGT. The V segment lost 2 bases and the J segment 5 bases; nucleotides outside the gene matches: 13. CDR3 in amino acids: CASSESSGGRVATEAFF. Written as DNA, the CDR3 is TGTGCCAGCAGTGAAAGTTCAGGGGGCAGAGTGGCAACTGAAGCTTTCTTT.

This clonotype was seen ten or more times. This chain uses TRBV28 with TRBJ1-5; D ambiguous. The length of the CDR3 is 14 residues. Trimming stripped 6 bases from V and 0 bases from J, with 9 bases between. The germline CDR1 and CDR2 sequences are MDHEN and SYDVKM. CDR3 loop: CASRGAVSNQPQHF. The CDR3 DNA reads as TGTGCCAGCAGGGGCGCGGTTAGCAATCAGCCCCAGCATTTT. Filled out from reference TRBV28 and TRBJ1-5, the complete variable domain reads DVKVTQSSRYLVKRTGEKVFLECVQDMDHENMFWYRQDPGLGLRLIYFSYDVKMKEKGDIPEGYSVSREKKERFSLILESASTNQTSMYLCASRGAVSNQPQHFGDGTRLSIL.

This clonotype came up many times. The V gene is TRBV15, the J gene TRBJ2-2; D could derive from TRBD1 or TRBD2 (5 bases each). Germline V gene data show CDR1 as LNHNV and CDR2 as YYDKDF (reference sequence). There are 15 residues in the CDR3. The V end lost 4 bases, the J end lost 2 bases, and 11 bases lay between the germline ends. In nucleotides, the CDR3 is TGTGCCACCAGCATCGGGACGGATAACACCGGGGAGCTGTTTTTT. Protein product: CATSIGTDNTGELFF.

This clonotype occurred many times. The rearrangement uses TRBV20-1 and TRBJ1-1; TRBD1 might be the D (6 bases). Trimming removed 4 bases at V and 6 bases at J, with 15 bases between. This CDR3 region has 13 residues. Germline V gene lookup returns CDR1 DFQATT and CDR2 SNEGSKA (reference sequence). The CDR3 reads CSAKDGGLPEAFF. The CDR3 region has the DNA TGCAGTGCTAAGGACGGGGGCTTGCCTGAAGCTTTCTTT.

Many counts were recorded for this clonotype. The rearrangement links TRBV10-3 to TRBJ2-7; 10 nucleotides line up with TRBD2. V dropped 2 bases and J dropped 7; count of bases not matched to a gene: 11. Germline V CDR1 and CDR2: ENHRY, SYGVKD. This CDR3 has 16 amino acids. CDR3 sequence: CAISEPSSGGAMEQYF. The CDR3 DNA is TGTGCCATCAGTGAGCCCTCAAGCGGGGGGGCCATGGAGCAGTACTTC.

This clonotype was seen many times. This rearrangement joins TRBV30 to TRBJ1-3, with a possible D match to TRBD1 (6 bases). Deletions cut 5 bases from V and 4 bases from J, with 12 bases between. CDR1 is GTSNPN and CDR2 is SVGIG in the germline V gene (reference sequence). The CDR3 contains 13 residues. The CDR3, as DNA: TGTGCCTGGGAAGGGGACAACGGAAACACCATATATTTT. Translation: CAWEGDNGNTIYF.

In this sample, this clonotype turned up many times. V is TRBV28 and J is TRBJ2-7; 11 nucleotides agree with TRBD1. The V gene end was trimmed by 10 bases and the J gene end by 9 bases; junction bases not matched to a gene: 17. The length of the CDR3 is 15 residues. In germline, CDR1 is MDHEN, CDR2 SYDVKM. The CDR3: CATLPPDRGRGGQYF. Written as DNA, the CDR3 is TGTGCCACCTTACCCCCGGACAGGGGGCGAGGGGGGCAGTACTTC.

The V call is TRBV6-5, the J call TRBJ2-7; 7 nucleotides line up with TRBD1. Germline V lookup: CDR1 MNHEY, CDR2 SVGAGI. The J segment lost 3 bases and the V segment lost 4 bases, leaving 6 bases of the junction unmatched. The CDR3 consists of 14 residues. This CDR3 reads CASSWADRSYEQYF. For the CDR3, the DNA is TGTGCCAGCAGTTGGGCGGACAGGAGCTACGAGCAGTACTTC.

The sample holds many counts of this clonotype. DNA for the CDR3: TGTGCCAGCAGTTTATATGTGGGCCCGAGGGGACAGCCCCAGCATTTT. Translated: CASSLYVGPRGQPQHF. V is TRBV28 and J is TRBJ1-5; D is perhaps TRBD1 (5 bases). The CDR3 has 16 amino acids. Trimming pared 1 base from V and 7 bases from J, leaving 17 bases between. Germline loops: CDR1 MDHEN, CDR2 SYDVKM. The full variable domain, in which reference TRBV28 and TRBJ1-5 provide the parts outside the CDR3, is DVKVTQSSRYLVKRTGEKVFLECVQDMDHENMFWYRQDPGLGLRLIYFSYDVKMKEKGDIPEGYSVSREKKERFSLILESASTNQTSMYLCASSLYVGPRGQPQHFGDGTRLSIL.

The chain has TRBV6-5 and TRBJ1-1, with D unresolved. Trimming stripped 3 bases from V and 8 bases from J, with 10 bases between. The CDR3 is made up of 12 amino acids. Germline V gene sequence: CDR1 MNHEY, CDR2 SVGAGI. Here the CDR3 reads CASSYLDGEAFF. The DNA of the CDR3 is TGTGCCAGCAGTTATCTGGACGGCGAAGCTTTCTTT.

This clonotype was recorded many times. The V gene is TRBV12-3 or TRBV12-4, the J gene TRBJ2-6, with 7 bases matching TRBD1. The CDR3 length is 14 residues. J gave up 7 bases and V 6 bases, and 6 bases lay outside the gene matches. The CDR3 sequence: CASRPGTAANVLTF. In DNA form, the CDR3 reads TGTGCCAGCAGACCCGGGACAGCAGCCAACGTCCTGACTTTC.

This clonotype was recorded many times. V gene TRBV7-2 combines with J gene TRBJ2-7; perhaps TRBD2 as D (6 bases). Trimming cost V 5 bases and J 0 bases, with 23 bases left between them. The CDR3 sequence is 18 residues long. Germline V CDR1 and CDR2: SGHTA, FQGNSA. CDR3 coding DNA: TGTGCCAGCAGCCAAGAATCCCTAGCGCTACGGAGCTCCTACGAGCAGTACTTC. It translates to CASSQESLALRSSYEQYF.